This T cell receptor (beta chain) was recorded in a study of long-term antiretroviral therapy in people with HIV. Study results and caveats: Missing from the dataset were any data on ART adherence, viral resistance or therapy changes. Dominant in the repertoire at all time points were clones expanded before ART.

Trimming cost V 5 bases and J 2 bases, with 3 bases left between them. CDR3 size: 11 residues. The germline CDR1 and CDR2 sequences are SEHNR and FQNEAQ (reference sequence). The libraries were made with immunoSEQ v3.0 at survey level. The protocol was immunoSEQ multiplex PCR, while the TCRdb copy is restricted to in-frame clones and leaves out a portion. The repertoire holds some 43,000 clones, with more than 75% as singletons. Of note for this clone: What it binds is not known.

Everyone in the study who had HIV was treated in the United States. The source is a woman aged 45 to 65 with HIV. This chain links TRBV7-9 with TRBJ1-1; D is unresolved. Here the sequenced sample was unsorted PBMCs, taken 0.1 years before starting antiretroviral therapy. DNA for the CDR3: TGTGCCAGCAGCCAAAACACTGAAGCTTTCTTT. Its translation is CASSQNTEAFF.